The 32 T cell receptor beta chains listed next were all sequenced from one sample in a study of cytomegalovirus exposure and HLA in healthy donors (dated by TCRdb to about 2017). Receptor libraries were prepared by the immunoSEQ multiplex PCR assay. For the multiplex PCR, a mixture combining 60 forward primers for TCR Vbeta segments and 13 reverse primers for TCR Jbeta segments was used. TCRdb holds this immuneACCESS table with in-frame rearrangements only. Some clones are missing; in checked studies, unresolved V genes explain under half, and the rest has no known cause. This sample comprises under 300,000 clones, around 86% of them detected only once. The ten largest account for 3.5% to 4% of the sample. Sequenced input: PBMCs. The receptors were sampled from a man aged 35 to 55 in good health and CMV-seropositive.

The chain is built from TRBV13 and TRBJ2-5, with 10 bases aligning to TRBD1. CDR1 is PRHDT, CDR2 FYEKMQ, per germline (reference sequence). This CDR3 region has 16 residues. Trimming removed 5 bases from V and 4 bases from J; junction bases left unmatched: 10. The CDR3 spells CASSRFDRGRRETQYF. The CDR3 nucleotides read TGTGCCAGCAGCCGATTCGACAGGGGGCGAAGAGAGACCCAGTACTTC. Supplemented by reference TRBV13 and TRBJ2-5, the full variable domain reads AAGVIQSPRHLIKEKRETATLKCYPIPRHDTVYWYQQGPGQDPQFLISFYEKMQSDKGSIPDRFSAQQFSDYHSELNMSSLELGDSALYFCASSRFDRGRRETQYFGPGTRLLVL.

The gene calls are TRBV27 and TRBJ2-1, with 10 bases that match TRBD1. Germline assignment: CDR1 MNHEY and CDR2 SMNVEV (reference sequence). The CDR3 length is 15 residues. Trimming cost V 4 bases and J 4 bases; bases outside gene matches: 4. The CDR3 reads CASSWGQGPYNEQFF. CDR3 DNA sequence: TGTGCCAGCAGTTGGGGACAGGGGCCGTACAATGAGCAGTTCTTC.

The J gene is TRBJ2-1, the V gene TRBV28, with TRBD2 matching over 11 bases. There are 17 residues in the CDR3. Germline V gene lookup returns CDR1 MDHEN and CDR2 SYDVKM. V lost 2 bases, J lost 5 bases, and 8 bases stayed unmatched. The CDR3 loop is CASSLPLLAGGNNEQFF. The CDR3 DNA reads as TGTGCCAGCAGTTTACCTCTTCTAGCGGGAGGCAACAATGAGCAGTTCTTC.

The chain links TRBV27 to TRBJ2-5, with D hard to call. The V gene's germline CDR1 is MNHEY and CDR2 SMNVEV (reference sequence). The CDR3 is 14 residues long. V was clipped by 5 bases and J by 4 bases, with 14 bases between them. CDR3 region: CASSLSGAPETQYF. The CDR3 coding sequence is TGTGCCAGCAGTCTTTCCGGAGCCCCAGAGACCCAGTACTTC.

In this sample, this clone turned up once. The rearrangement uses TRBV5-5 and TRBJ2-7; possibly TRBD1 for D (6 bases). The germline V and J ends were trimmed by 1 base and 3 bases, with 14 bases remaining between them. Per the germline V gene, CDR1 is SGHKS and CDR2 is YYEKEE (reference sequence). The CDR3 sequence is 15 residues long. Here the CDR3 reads CASSLRDNSYYEQYF. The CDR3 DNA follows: TGTGCCAGCAGCTTGCGGGACAACTCCTACTACGAGCAGTACTTC.

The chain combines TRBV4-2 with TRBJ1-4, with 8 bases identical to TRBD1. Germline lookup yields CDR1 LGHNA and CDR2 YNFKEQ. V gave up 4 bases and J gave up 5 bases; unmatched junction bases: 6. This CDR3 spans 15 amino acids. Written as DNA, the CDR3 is TGTGCCAGCAGCCCGTCCGGGACAGGAAATGAAAAACTGTTTTTT. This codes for CASSPSGTGNEKLFF.

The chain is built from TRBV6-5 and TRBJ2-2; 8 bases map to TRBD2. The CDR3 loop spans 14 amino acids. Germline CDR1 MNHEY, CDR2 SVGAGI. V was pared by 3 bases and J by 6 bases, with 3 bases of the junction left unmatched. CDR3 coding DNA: TGTGCCAGCAGTTATAGCGGGGCCCCCGGGGAGCTGTTTTTT. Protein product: CASSYSGAPGELFF.

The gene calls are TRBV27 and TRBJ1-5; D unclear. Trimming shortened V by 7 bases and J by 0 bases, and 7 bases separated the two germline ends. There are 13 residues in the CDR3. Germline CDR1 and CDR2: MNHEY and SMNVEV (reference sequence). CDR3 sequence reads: CASNRYSNQPQHF. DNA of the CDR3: TGTGCCAGCAACAGATATAGCAATCAGCCCCAGCATTTT.

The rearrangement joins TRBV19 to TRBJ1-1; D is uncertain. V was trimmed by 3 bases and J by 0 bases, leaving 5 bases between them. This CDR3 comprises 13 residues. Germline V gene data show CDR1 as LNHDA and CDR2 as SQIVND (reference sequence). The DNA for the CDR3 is TGTGCCAGTAGTATGATAGTGAACACTGAAGCTTTCTTT. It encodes CASSMIVNTEAFF.

CDR3 in amino acids: CASSPVGEVRRTGELFF. DNA for the CDR3: TGTGCCAGCTCTCCAGTTGGAGAGGTGAGGAGGACCGGGGAGCTGTTTTTT. J is TRBJ2-2 and V is TRBV18; TRBD2 might be the D (5 bases). Per the germline V gene, CDR1 is KGHSH and CDR2 is LQKENI. Trimming pared 6 bases from V and 5 bases from J, leaving 22 bases between. The CDR3 is 17 amino acids.

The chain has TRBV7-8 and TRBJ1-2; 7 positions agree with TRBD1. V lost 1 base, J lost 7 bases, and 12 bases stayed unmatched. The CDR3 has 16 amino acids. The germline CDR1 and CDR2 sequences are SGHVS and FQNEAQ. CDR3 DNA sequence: TGTGCCAGCAGCTTAGGTAGAATAGGGGGCTGGACTGGCTACACCTTC. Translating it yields CASSLGRIGGWTGYTF.

CDR3 region: CASSSNRDEQYF. The CDR3 DNA sequence: TGTGCCAGCAGTTCGAACAGGGACGAGCAGTACTTC. The V call is TRBV6-5, the J call TRBJ2-7; tentatively, D is TRBD1 (6 bases). With 4 bases removed from V and 5 bases from J, the gap between germline ends came to 9 bases. Germline lookup yields CDR1 MNHEY and CDR2 SVGAGI. The CDR3 consists of 12 residues.

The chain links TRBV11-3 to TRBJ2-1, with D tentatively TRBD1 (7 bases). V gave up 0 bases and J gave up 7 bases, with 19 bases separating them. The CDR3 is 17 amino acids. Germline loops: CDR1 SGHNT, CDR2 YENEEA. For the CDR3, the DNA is TGTGCCAGCAGCTTAGAGTCTGCAGGGGGAGGTTTTAATGAGCAGTTCTTC. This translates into CASSLESAGGGFNEQFF.

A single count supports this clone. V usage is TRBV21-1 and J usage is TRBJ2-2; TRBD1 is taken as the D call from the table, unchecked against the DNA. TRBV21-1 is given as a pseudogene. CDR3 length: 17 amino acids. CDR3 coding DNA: TGTGCCAGCAGCAAAGGATATATCACAGGGGACACCGGGGAGCTGTTTTTT. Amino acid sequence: CASSKGYITGDTGELFF.

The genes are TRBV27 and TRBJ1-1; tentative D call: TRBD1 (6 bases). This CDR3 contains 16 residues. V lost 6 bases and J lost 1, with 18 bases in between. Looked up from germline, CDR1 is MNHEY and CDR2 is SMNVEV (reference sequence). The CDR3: CASRLAEGVANTEAFF. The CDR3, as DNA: TGTGCCAGCAGATTAGCCGAGGGGGTGGCGAACACTGAAGCTTTCTTT.

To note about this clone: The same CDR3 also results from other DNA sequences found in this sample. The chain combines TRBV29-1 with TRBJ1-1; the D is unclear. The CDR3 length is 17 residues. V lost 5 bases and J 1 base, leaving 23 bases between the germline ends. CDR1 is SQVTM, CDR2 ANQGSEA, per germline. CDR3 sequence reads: CSVSRSRERHTNTEAFF. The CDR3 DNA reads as TGCAGCGTTTCTAGAAGCAGAGAACGGCATACGAACACTGAAGCTTTCTTT.

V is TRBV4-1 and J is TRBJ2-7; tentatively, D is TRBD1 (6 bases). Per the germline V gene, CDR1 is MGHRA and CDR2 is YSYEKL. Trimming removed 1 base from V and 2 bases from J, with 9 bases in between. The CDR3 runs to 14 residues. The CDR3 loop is CASSQVNRAYEQYF. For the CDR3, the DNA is TGCGCCAGCAGCCAAGTTAACAGGGCCTACGAGCAGTACTTC.

CDR3 nucleotides: TGTGCCAGCAGACACAACGATGACAGGATAAACATTCAGTACTTC. Its translation: CASRHNDDRINIQYF. V gene TRBV27 combines with J gene TRBJ2-4; perhaps TRBD1 as D (6 bases). CDR1 and CDR2 from the germline V gene are MNHEY and SMNVEV (reference sequence). Trimming removed 6 bases at V and 6 bases at J, with 18 bases between. The CDR3 sequence is 15 residues long.

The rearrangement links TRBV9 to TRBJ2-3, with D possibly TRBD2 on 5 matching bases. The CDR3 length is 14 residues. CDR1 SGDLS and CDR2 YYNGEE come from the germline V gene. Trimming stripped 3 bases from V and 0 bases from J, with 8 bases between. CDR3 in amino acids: CASSAGTSTDTQYF. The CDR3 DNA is TGTGCCAGCAGCGCGGGAACAAGCACAGATACGCAGTATTTT. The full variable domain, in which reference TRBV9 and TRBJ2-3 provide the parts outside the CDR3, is DSGVTQTPKHLITATGQRVTLRCSPRSGDLSVYWYQQSLDQGLQFLIQYYNGEERAKGNILERFSAQQFPDLHSELNLSSLELGDSALYFCASSAGTSTDTQYFGPGTRLTVL.

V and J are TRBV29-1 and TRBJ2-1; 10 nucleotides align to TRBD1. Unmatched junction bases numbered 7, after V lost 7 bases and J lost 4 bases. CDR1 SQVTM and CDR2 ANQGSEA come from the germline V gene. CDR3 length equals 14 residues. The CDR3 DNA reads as TGCAGCGGGGACAGGGGTACCGGGTACAATGAGCAGTTCTTC. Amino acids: CSGDRGTGYNEQFF.

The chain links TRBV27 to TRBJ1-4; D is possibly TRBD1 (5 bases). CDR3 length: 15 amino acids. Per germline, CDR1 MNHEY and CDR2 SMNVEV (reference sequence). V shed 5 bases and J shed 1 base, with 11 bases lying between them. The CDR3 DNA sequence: TGTGCCAGCAGTGCTTCCGGGGGAACTAATGAAAAACTGTTTTTT. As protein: CASSASGGTNEKLFF.

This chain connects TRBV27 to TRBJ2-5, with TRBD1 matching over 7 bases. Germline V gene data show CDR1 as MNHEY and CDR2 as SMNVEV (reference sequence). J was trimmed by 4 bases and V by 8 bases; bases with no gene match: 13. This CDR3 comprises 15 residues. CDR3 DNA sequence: TGTGCCAGCCTAAGAAGGGGGCTGAACTCAGAGACCCAGTACTTC. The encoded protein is CASLRRGLNSETQYF.

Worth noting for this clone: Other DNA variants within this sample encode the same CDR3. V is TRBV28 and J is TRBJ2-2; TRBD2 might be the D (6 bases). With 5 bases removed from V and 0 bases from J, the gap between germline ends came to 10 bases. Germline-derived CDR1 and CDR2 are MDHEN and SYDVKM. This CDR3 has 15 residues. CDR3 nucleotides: TGTGCCAGCAGTCTCGGAGGGTCGAACACCGGGGAGCTGTTTTTT. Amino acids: CASSLGGSNTGELFF.

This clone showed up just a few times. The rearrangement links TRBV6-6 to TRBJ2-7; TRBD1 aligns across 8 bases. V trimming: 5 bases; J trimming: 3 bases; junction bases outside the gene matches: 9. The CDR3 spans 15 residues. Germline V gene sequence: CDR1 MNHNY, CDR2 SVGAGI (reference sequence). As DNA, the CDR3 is TGTGCCAGCAGTGGGCCCTGGGACAGGAACTACGAGCAGTACTTC. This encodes CASSGPWDRNYEQYF.

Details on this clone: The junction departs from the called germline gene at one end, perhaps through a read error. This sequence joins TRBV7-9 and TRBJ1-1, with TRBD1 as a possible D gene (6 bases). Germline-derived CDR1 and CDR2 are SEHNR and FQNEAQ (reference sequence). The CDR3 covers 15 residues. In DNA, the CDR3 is TGTTCCAGCAGCTTCCACAGGGATTTAAACACTGAAGCTTTCTTT. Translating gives CSSSFHRDLNTEAFF.

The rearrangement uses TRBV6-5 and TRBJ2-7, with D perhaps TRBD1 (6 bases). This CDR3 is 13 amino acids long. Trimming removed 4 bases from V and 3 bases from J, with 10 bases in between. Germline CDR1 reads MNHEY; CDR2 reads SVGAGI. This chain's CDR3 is CASSWGRGYEQYF. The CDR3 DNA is TGTGCCAGCAGTTGGGGCAGGGGCTACGAGCAGTACTTC.

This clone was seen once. The CDR3 region is CASSSGSGMSSSYNEQFF. The CDR3, as DNA: TGTGCCAGCAGCTCGGGTAGCGGGATGTCCAGCTCCTACAATGAGCAGTTCTTC. V usage is TRBV11-3 and J usage is TRBJ2-1; TRBD2 matches at 8 bases. The CDR3 covers 18 residues. The V segment lost 4 bases and the J segment 0 bases; nucleotides outside the gene matches: 11. Germline CDR1 is SGHNT and CDR2 is YENEEA.

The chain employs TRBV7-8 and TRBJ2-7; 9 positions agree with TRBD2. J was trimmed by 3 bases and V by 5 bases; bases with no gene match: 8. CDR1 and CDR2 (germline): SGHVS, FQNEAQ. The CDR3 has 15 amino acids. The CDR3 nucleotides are TGTGCCAGCAGCCCCCTTAGCGGGAGTCTCTACGAGCAGTACTTC. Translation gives CASSPLSGSLYEQYF.

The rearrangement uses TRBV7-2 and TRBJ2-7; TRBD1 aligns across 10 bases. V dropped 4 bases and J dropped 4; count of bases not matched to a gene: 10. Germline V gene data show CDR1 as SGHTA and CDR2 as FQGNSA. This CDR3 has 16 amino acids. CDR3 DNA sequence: TGTGCCAGCAGCTCTGCCCGGACAGGGGGGAAGTACGAGCAGTACTTC. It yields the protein CASSSARTGGKYEQYF.

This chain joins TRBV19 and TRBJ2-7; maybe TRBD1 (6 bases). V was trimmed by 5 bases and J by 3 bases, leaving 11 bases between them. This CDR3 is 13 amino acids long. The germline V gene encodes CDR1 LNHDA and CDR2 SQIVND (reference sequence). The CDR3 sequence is CASSPTGLYEQYF. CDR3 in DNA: TGTGCCAGTAGTCCTACAGGGCTCTACGAGCAGTACTTC.

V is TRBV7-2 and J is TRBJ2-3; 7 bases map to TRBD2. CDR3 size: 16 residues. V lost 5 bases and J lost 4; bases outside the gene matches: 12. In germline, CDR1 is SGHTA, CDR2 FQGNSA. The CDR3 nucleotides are TGTGCCAGCAGCGTGTTAGGAGGGAGGGCAGCAGATACGCAGTATTTT. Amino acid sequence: CASSVLGGRAADTQYF.

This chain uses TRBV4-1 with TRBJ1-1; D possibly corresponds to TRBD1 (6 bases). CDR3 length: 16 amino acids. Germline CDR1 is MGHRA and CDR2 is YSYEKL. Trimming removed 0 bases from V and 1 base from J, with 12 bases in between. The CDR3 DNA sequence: TGCGCCAGCAGCCAAGATCAAGGGACAAGGAACACTGAAGCTTTCTTT. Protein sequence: CASSQDQGTRNTEAFF.